A selection of T cell receptor beta chains follows, all from one sample in a study of OX40 agonist ivuxolimab in advanced cancers. Generated by immunoSEQ multiplex PCR, the TCRdb table keeps only in-frame clones and is missing some. The repertoire holds around 79,000 clones, with about nine tenths as singletons. Sequenced material: CD4+ or CD8+ T cells sorted from blood, taken in a trial of the OX40 agonist ivuxolimab. The source of these receptors is an adult with an advanced solid tumor such as melanoma, head and neck, liver or kidney cancer. CDR3s include the opening cysteine and the closing phenylalanine or tryptophan. Fields, in order: CDR3 DNA, CDR3 protein, CDR3 length, D gene, clone size, J gene, V gene. A D gene is named only where the DNA matches it firmly. The listing skips clone size in some rows; elsewhere it reads once, few, many or a size class.

CDR3 DNA: TGTGCCTGGAGTAAGGGGGACGAGCAGTTCTTC
CDR3 protein: CAWSKGDEQFF
CDR3 length: 11
D gene: NA
clone size: NA
J gene: TRBJ2-1
V gene: TRBV30

CDR3 DNA: TGTGCCAGCAGTTACTCGAGCCGATCCCCGGGCCAGTTCTTC
CDR3 protein: CASSYSSRSPGQFF
CDR3 length: 14
D gene: NA
clone size: NA
J gene: TRBJ2-1
V gene: TRBV6-5

CDR3 DNA: TGTGCCAGCAGGGGCTCGAATCAGCCCCAGCATTTT
CDR3 protein: CASRGSNQPQHF
CDR3 length: 12
D gene: NA
clone size: NA
J gene: TRBJ1-5
V gene: TRBV6-1

CDR3 DNA: TGTGCCAGCAGTGACGGGACTAGCGGGAGGGCCGGCCGGGAGCTGTTTTTT
CDR3 protein: CASSDGTSGRAGRELFF
CDR3 length: 17
D gene: TRBD2
clone size: NA
J gene: TRBJ2-2
V gene: TRBV6-4

CDR3 DNA: TGTGCCAGCAGGCGACAGTTCAATTCTTACAATGAGCAGTTCTTC
CDR3 protein: CASRRQFNSYNEQFF
CDR3 length: 15
D gene: NA
clone size: NA
J gene: TRBJ2-1
V gene: TRBV27

CDR3 DNA: TGTGCCAGTGGCGGCAATCAGCCCCAGCATTTT
CDR3 protein: CASGGNQPQHF
CDR3 length: 11
D gene: NA
clone size: NA
J gene: TRBJ1-5
V gene: TRBV19

CDR3 DNA: TGTGCCAGCAGTCGTCCCGGGACCACGAACTATGGCTACACCTTC
CDR3 protein: CASSRPGTTNYGYTF
CDR3 length: 15
D gene: NA
clone size: NA
J gene: TRBJ1-2
V gene: TRBV28

CDR3 DNA: TGTGCCAGCAGCGGACAGGGAAACACCATATATTTT
CDR3 protein: CASSGQGNTIYF
CDR3 length: 12
D gene: NA
clone size: NA
J gene: TRBJ1-3
V gene: TRBV7-8

CDR3 DNA: TGTGCCAGCAGCGTAGTGGCAGGGGTTGGTGAAAAACTGTTTTTT
CDR3 protein: CASSVVAGVGEKLFF
CDR3 length: 15
D gene: NA
clone size: NA
J gene: TRBJ1-4
V gene: TRBV9

CDR3 DNA: TGTGCCAGCAGTGATAAAATCGTTTATAGCAATCAGCCCCAGCATTTT
CDR3 protein: CASSDKIVYSNQPQHF
CDR3 length: 16
D gene: NA
clone size: NA
J gene: TRBJ1-5
V gene: TRBV6-1

CDR3 DNA: TGCGCCAGCAGCCAGGCCGGGCGAGACTACGAGCAGTACTTC
CDR3 protein: CASSQAGRDYEQYF
CDR3 length: 14
D gene: NA
clone size: NA
J gene: TRBJ2-7
V gene: TRBV4-1

CDR3 DNA: TGTGCCAGCAGCCTGCTTACAGGGCTATCTAATGAAAAACTGTTTTTT
CDR3 protein: CASSLLTGLSNEKLFF
CDR3 length: 16
D gene: NA
clone size: NA
J gene: TRBJ1-4
V gene: TRBV5-6

CDR3 DNA: TGTGCCAGCAGCTTGGACGCGAGGGGCTATGGCTACACCTTC
CDR3 protein: CASSLDARGYGYTF
CDR3 length: 14
D gene: NA
clone size: NA
J gene: TRBJ1-2
V gene: TRBV5-4

CDR3 DNA: TGTGCCAGCAGTGAAAACTGGGGGGGCTGGAACGAGCAGTACTTC
CDR3 protein: CASSENWGGWNEQYF
CDR3 length: 15
D gene: NA
clone size: NA
J gene: TRBJ2-7
V gene: TRBV6-1

CDR3 DNA: TGTGCCATCACCAGGGCGCGTAACGAAAAACTGTTTTTT
CDR3 protein: CAITRARNEKLFF
CDR3 length: 13
D gene: NA
clone size: NA
J gene: TRBJ1-4
V gene: TRBV10-3

CDR3 DNA: TGTGCCAGCAGTGCCCCCGGGACAGGGGCTACTAACTATGGCTACACCTTC
CDR3 protein: CASSAPGTGATNYGYTF
CDR3 length: 17
D gene: TRBD1
clone size: NA
J gene: TRBJ1-2
V gene: TRBV2

CDR3 DNA: TGTGCCAGCAGTGATAACCGCTGGGAGCAGTACTTC
CDR3 protein: CASSDNRWEQYF
CDR3 length: 12
D gene: NA
clone size: NA
J gene: TRBJ2-7
V gene: TRBV2

CDR3 DNA: TGCGCCAGCAGCCAATCCGTTTTGACAGGAACAGAGACCCAGTACTTC
CDR3 protein: CASSQSVLTGTETQYF
CDR3 length: 16
D gene: NA
clone size: NA
J gene: TRBJ2-5
V gene: TRBV4-1

CDR3 DNA: TGTGCCAGCAGCTTAGACATTGGGTCCTACAATGAGCAGTTCTTC
CDR3 protein: CASSLDIGSYNEQFF
CDR3 length: 15
D gene: NA
clone size: NA
J gene: TRBJ2-1
V gene: TRBV7-6

CDR3 DNA: TGTGCCAGCAGCTTAGACCGGGGGCACAATGAGCAGTTCTTC
CDR3 protein: CASSLDRGHNEQFF
CDR3 length: 14
D gene: NA
clone size: NA
J gene: TRBJ2-1
V gene: TRBV11-2

CDR3 DNA: TGTGCCTCCCAGCCGGGTCCCTACGAGCAGTACTTC
CDR3 protein: CASQPGPYEQYF
CDR3 length: 12
D gene: NA
clone size: NA
J gene: TRBJ2-7
V gene: TRBV30

CDR3 DNA: TGTGCCAGCTCACCACCGGGACTAGTGGATGAAAAACTGTTTTTT
CDR3 protein: CASSPPGLVDEKLFF
CDR3 length: 15
D gene: NA
clone size: NA
J gene: TRBJ1-4
V gene: TRBV18

CDR3 DNA: TGTGCCAGCAGCGCCGAATTCGGGACAGGGGGCACTGAAGCTTTCTTT
CDR3 protein: CASSAEFGTGGTEAFF
CDR3 length: 16
D gene: TRBD1
clone size: NA
J gene: TRBJ1-1
V gene: TRBV11-2

CDR3 DNA: TGTGCCAGCAGTTACTCAATTCGGGCTGGGGCCAACGTCCTGACTTTC
CDR3 protein: CASSYSIRAGANVLTF
CDR3 length: 16
D gene: NA
clone size: NA
J gene: TRBJ2-6
V gene: TRBV6-5

CDR3 DNA: TGTGCCAGCTCCTCTTTTGAAAAACTGTTTTTT
CDR3 protein: CASSSFEKLFF
CDR3 length: 11
D gene: NA
clone size: NA
J gene: TRBJ1-4
V gene: TRBV18

CDR3 DNA: TGTGCCAGCAGTCCTGCCTTGGGGAATCAGCCCCAGCATTTT
CDR3 protein: CASSPALGNQPQHF
CDR3 length: 14
D gene: NA
clone size: few
J gene: TRBJ1-5
V gene: TRBV28

CDR3 DNA: TGTGCCAGCAGACGCACGGAAGGGACCTATGGCTACACCTTC
CDR3 protein: CASRRTEGTYGYTF
CDR3 length: 14
D gene: NA
clone size: NA
J gene: TRBJ1-2
V gene: TRBV2

CDR3 DNA: TGTGCCAGCAGTTTACTAGCGGGAGGGTCCAATGAGCAGTTCTTC
CDR3 protein: CASSLLAGGSNEQFF
CDR3 length: 15
D gene: TRBD2
clone size: NA
J gene: TRBJ2-1
V gene: TRBV27

CDR3 DNA: TGTGCCAGCAGCTTCGGACAGGGCGCTGGAAACACCATATATTTT
CDR3 protein: CASSFGQGAGNTIYF
CDR3 length: 15
D gene: TRBD1
clone size: NA
J gene: TRBJ1-3
V gene: TRBV5-8

CDR3 DNA: TGTGCCAGTAGCGGGCCGACAGATACGCAGTATTTT
CDR3 protein: CASSGPTDTQYF
CDR3 length: 12
D gene: TRBD2
clone size: NA
J gene: TRBJ2-3
V gene: TRBV6-1

CDR3 DNA: TGTGCCAGCAGCCGGGGACAGGGGGCCTCCTACGAGCAGTACTTC
CDR3 protein: CASSRGQGASYEQYF
CDR3 length: 15
D gene: TRBD1
clone size: NA
J gene: TRBJ2-7
V gene: TRBV6-5

CDR3 DNA: TGTGCCAGCACCCTTCATTGGACAGCTCCTGGGGCCAACGTCCTGACTTTC
CDR3 protein: CASTLHWTAPGANVLTF
CDR3 length: 17
D gene: NA
clone size: NA
J gene: TRBJ2-6
V gene: TRBV21-1

CDR3 DNA: TGTGCCAGCAGTTTGACAGGGGGTAGCAATCAGCCCCAGCATTTT
CDR3 protein: CASSLTGGSNQPQHF
CDR3 length: 15
D gene: TRBD1
clone size: once
J gene: TRBJ1-5
V gene: TRBV28

CDR3 DNA: TGTGCCAGCTCTCCCTTCGACAGGGGGCGGACCTATGGCTACACCTTC
CDR3 protein: CASSPFDRGRTYGYTF
CDR3 length: 16
D gene: TRBD1
clone size: NA
J gene: TRBJ1-2
V gene: TRBV18

CDR3 DNA: TGTGCCAGCAGATCAGGGCCGGGGGAGCAGTACTTC
CDR3 protein: CASRSGPGEQYF
CDR3 length: 12
D gene: NA
clone size: NA
J gene: TRBJ2-7
V gene: TRBV2

CDR3 DNA: TGTGCCAGCAGCCCACCGGGACACCACGAGGGCATTCAGTACTTC
CDR3 protein: CASSPPGHHEGIQYF
CDR3 length: 15
D gene: NA
clone size: NA
J gene: TRBJ2-4
V gene: TRBV5-5

CDR3 DNA: TGTGCCAGTATAAAGGACAGGGCAGGCAATCAGCCCCAGCATTTT
CDR3 protein: CASIKDRAGNQPQHF
CDR3 length: 15
D gene: TRBD1
clone size: NA
J gene: TRBJ1-5
V gene: TRBV19

CDR3 DNA: TGTGCCATCTCTCACACAACGAACACCGGGGAGCTGTTTTTT
CDR3 protein: CAISHTTNTGELFF
CDR3 length: 14
D gene: NA
clone size: NA
J gene: TRBJ2-2
V gene: TRBV10-3

CDR3 DNA: TGTGCCAGTAGTATGCATCGGACTAGCGGGAGTGGAGAGACCCAGTACTTC
CDR3 protein: CASSMHRTSGSGETQYF
CDR3 length: 17
D gene: TRBD2
clone size: NA
J gene: TRBJ2-5
V gene: TRBV19

CDR3 DNA: TGTGCCAGCAGCTTCAGCAGCCGCGGTACCTACGAGCAGTACTTC
CDR3 protein: CASSFSSRGTYEQYF
CDR3 length: 15
D gene: NA
clone size: NA
J gene: TRBJ2-7
V gene: TRBV7-2

CDR3 DNA: TGTGCCAGCTCACAAGGCACTGAAGCTTTCTTT
CDR3 protein: CASSQGTEAFF
CDR3 length: 11
D gene: NA
clone size: few
J gene: TRBJ1-1
V gene: TRBV18

CDR3 DNA: TGTGCCAGCAGTGAACTCCTCTTGGACAGAACCGAAGCTTTCTTT
CDR3 protein: CASSELLLDRTEAFF
CDR3 length: 15
D gene: NA
clone size: NA
J gene: TRBJ1-1
V gene: TRBV6-1